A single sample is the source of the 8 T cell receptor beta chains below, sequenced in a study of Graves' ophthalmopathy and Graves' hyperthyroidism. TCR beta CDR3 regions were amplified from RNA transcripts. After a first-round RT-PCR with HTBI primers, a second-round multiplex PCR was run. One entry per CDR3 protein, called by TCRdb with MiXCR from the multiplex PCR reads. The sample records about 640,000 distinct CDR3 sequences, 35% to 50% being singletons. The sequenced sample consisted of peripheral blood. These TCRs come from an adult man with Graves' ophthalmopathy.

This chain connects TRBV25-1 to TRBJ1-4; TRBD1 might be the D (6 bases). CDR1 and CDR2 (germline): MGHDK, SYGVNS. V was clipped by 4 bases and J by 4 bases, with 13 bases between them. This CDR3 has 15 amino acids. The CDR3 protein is CASSGIQGDNEKLFF. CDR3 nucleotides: TGTGCCAGCAGTGGAATACAGGGTGATAATGAAAAACTGTTTTTT.

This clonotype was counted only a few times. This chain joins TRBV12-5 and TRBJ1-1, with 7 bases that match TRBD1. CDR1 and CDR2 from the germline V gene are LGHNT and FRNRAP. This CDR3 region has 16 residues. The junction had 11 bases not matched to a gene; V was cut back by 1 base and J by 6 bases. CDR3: CASGLGGIRGGPEAFF. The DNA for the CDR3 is TGTGCTAGTGGTTTGGGCGGAATCAGGGGGGGGCCTGAAGCTTTCTTT.

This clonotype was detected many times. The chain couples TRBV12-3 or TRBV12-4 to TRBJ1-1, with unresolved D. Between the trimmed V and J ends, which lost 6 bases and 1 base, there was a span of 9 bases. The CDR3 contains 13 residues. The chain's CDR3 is CASSFDGNTEAFF. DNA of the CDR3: TGTGCCAGCAGCTTCGACGGGAACACTGAAGCTTTCTTT.

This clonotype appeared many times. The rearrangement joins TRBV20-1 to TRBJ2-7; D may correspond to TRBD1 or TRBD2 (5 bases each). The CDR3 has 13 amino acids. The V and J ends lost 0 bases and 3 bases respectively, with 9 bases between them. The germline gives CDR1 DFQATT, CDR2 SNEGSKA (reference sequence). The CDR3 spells CSAREEGIYEQYF. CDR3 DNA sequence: TGCAGTGCTAGAGAAGAGGGGATCTACGAGCAGTACTTC.

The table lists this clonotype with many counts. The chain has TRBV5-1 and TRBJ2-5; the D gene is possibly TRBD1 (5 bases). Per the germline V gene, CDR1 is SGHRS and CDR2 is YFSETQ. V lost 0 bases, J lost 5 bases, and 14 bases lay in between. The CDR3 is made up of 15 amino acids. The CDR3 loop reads CASSLGQGYAETQYF. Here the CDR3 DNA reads TGCGCCAGCAGCTTGGGTCAGGGTTACGCGGAGACCCAGTACTTC.

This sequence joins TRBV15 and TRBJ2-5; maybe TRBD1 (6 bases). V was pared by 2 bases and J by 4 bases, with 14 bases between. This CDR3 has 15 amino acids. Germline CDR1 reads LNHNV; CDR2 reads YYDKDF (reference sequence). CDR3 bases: TGTGCCACCAGCAGATCCACAGGGAACCGAGAGACCCAGTACTTC. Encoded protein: CATSRSTGNRETQYF.

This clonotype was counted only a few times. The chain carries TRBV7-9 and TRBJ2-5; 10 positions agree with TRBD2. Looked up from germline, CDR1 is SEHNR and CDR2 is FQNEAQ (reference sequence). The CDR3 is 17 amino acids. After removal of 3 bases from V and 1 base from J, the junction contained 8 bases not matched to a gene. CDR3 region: CASSFLAGGFIQETQYF. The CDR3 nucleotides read TGTGCCAGCAGCTTCTTAGCGGGAGGATTCATCCAAGAGACCCAGTACTTC.

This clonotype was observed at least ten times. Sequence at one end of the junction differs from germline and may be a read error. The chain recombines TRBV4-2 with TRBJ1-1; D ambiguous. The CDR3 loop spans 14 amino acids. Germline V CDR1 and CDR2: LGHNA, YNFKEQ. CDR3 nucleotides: TGTGCCAGCAGCCAAGATAGAGGGAACGCTGAAGCTTTCTTT. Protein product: CASSQDRGNAEAFF.